These T cell receptor beta chains were read from a single sample in a study of metastatic and nonmetastatic thyroid tumors. TCRdb re-analyzed the PCR reads through MiXCR. The sample consists of approximately 17,000 clones, 16% of them appearing once. Material: blood. Source of these receptors: a male donor with papillary thyroid cancer or a benign thyroid nodule (not recorded which). Some clones in this sample may be carry-over from other donors' samples. Both conserved end residues are part of each CDR3.

v_call,cdr3_aa
TRBV20-1,CSARGTGNGPQHF
TRBV7-8,CASSLEYTNTEAFF
TRBV9,CASSKSSTGELFF
TRBV28,CASRLDRAYNEKLFF
TRBV20-1,CSAEQGNTGELFF
TRBV27,CASSLLATFSTDTQYF
TRBV11-1,CASSLGSSPGKLFF
TRBV28,CASIPGLAGVHTVETQYF
TRBV20-1,CSARWGKAGETQYF
TRBV27,CASSTLAPGTRANNEQFF
TRBV4-3,CASSQEAQDYYGYTF
TRBV7-3,CASSLTVSGANVLTF
TRBV7-8,CASSLVERRAKNIQYF
TRBV6-2/TRBV6-3,CATCDGSNQPQHF
TRBV13,CASSLSSTGELFF
TRBV24-1,CATSDRLAGVADTQYF
TRBV4-1,CASSRGLAGGGDTQYF
TRBV5-1,CASSLASGRAYETQYF
TRBV20-1,CSARVTSGSVTDTQYF
TRBV3-1,CASSPRGTSLNEQFF
TRBV15,CATSRENRGLWEQYF
TRBV28,CASTPGGGKCEQYF
TRBV29-1,CSVAPGPAGVTQYF
TRBV5-1,CASSTDIRNTEAFF
TRBV3-1,CASSQGIQSQGVYEQYF
TRBV12-5,CASLKQGTGELFF
TRBV30,CAWSGTSGRWLQYF
TRBV28,CASSAILAASYEQYF
TRBV2,CASGRGYEQYF
TRBV4-3,CASSQELRNEQFF
TRBV9,CASSVGGWSSYEQYF
TRBV7-3,CASSVMTSGGTGELFF
TRBV20-1,CSARSLAGAETQYF
TRBV18,CASSPTGQAPYEQYF
TRBV19,CASSKDSFPYEQYF
TRBV6-4,CASSESGANVLTF
TRBV7-9,CASSRFKGQETQYF
TRBV30,CAWSSLGAERIDTQYF
TRBV7-9,CASSFRAGTSDYNEQFF
TRBV27,CATKENTEAFF
TRBV5-1,CASSLAGTNAYEQYF